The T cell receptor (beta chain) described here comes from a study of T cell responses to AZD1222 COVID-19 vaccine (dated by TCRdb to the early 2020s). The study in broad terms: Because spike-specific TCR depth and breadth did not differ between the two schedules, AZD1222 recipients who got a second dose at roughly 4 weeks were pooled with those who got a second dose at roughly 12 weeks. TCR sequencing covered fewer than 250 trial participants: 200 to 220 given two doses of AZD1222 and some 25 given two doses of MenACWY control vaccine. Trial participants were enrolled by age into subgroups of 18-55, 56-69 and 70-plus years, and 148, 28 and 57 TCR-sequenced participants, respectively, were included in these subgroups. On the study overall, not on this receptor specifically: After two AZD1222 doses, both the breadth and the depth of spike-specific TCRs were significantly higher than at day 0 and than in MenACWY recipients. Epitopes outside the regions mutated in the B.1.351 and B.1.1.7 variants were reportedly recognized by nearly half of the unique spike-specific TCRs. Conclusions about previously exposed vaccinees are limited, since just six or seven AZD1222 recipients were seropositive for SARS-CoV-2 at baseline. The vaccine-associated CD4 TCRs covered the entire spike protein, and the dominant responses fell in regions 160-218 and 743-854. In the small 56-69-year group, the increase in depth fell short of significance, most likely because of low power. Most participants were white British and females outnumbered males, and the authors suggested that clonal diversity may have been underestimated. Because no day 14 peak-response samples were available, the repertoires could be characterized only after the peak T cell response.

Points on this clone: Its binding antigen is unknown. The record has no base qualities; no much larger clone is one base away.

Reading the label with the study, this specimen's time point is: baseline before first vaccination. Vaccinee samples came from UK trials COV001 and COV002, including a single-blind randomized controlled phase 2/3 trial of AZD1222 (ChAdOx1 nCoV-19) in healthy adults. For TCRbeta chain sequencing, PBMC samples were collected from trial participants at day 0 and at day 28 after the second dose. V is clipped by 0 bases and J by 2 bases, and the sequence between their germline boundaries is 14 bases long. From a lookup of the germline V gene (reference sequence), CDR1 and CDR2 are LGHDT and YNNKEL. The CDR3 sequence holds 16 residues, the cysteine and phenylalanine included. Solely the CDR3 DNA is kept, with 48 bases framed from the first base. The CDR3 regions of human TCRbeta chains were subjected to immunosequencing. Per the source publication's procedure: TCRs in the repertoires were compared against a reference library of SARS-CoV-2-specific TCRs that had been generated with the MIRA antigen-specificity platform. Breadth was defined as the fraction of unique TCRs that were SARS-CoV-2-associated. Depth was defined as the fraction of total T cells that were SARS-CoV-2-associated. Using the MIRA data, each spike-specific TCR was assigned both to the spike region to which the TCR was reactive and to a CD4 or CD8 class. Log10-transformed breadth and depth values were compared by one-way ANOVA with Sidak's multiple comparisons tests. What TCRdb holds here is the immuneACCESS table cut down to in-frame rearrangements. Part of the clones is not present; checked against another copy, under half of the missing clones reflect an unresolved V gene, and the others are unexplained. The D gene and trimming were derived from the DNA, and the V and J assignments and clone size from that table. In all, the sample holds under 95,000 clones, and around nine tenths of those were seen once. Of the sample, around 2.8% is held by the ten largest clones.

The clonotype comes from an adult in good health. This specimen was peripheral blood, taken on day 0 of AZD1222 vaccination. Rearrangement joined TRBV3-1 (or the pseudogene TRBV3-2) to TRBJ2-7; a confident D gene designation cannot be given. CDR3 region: CASSQDLAHGPYEQYF. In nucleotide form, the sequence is TGTGCCAGCAGCCAAGATTTGGCGCACGGGCCCTACGAGCAGTACTTC.